One and the same sample provided the 23 T cell receptor beta chains below, sequenced in a study of blood T cell repertoires in COVID-19. The repertoire was sequenced with immunoSEQ multiplex PCR; TCRdb's copy has only in-frame clones and lacks some. The repertoire holds hundreds of thousands of clones, with roughly 87% as singletons. Sequenced: peripheral blood. The source is a woman in her 50s who had recovered from COVID-19.

The J gene is TRBJ2-2, the V gene TRBV5-5, with D unresolved. Germline values: CDR1 SGHKS, CDR2 YYEKEE (reference sequence). The CDR3 extends over 14 amino acids. Deletions cut 3 bases from V and 0 bases from J, with 6 bases between. CDR3 in DNA: TGTGCCAGCAGCTCGTCTTCGAACACCGGGGAGCTGTTTTTT. It specifies CASSSSSNTGELFF.

The gene calls are TRBV7-6 and TRBJ2-7, with TRBD1 matching 10 bases. Germline-derived CDR1 and CDR2 are SGHVS and FNYEAQ. CDR3 length: 15 amino acids. Germline trimming cut 3 bases from V and 6 bases from J; bases unmatched to any gene: 8. The CDR3 sequence is CASSFSGTGAREQYF. The CDR3 DNA follows: TGTGCCAGCAGCTTCTCCGGGACAGGGGCGCGCGAGCAGTACTTC.

This chain joins TRBV7-2 and TRBJ1-2, with TRBD1 matching 10 bases. The CDR3 consists of 17 residues. The trim removed 5 bases at V and 8 bases at J, leaving 17 bases unmatched. CDR1 SGHTA and CDR2 FQGNSA come from the germline V gene. CDR3 residues: CASSIPSLGDRGRGYTF. Here the CDR3 DNA reads TGTGCCAGCAGCATTCCCTCTCTCGGGGACAGGGGTCGCGGCTACACCTTC.

The J gene is TRBJ2-4, the V gene TRBV2; tentatively, D is TRBD2 (7 bases). Germline V lookup: CDR1 SNHLY, CDR2 FYNNEI. The CDR3 contains 13 residues. V dropped 8 bases and J dropped 6 bases, with 14 bases sitting between them. CDR3 protein: CASERGGLNIQYF. In DNA, the CDR3 is TGTGCCAGCGAGAGGGGGGGGCTAAACATTCAGTACTTC.

The CDR3 here is CASSLSPGQVLNTEAFF. CDR3 bases: TGTGCCAGCTCACTGTCTCCGGGACAGGTCTTGAACACTGAAGCTTTCTTT. The chain employs TRBV18 and TRBJ1-1, with 8 bases identical to TRBD1. V gave up 4 bases and J gave up 0 bases; unmatched junction bases: 10. This CDR3 is 17 amino acids long. Germline loops: CDR1 KGHSH, CDR2 LQKENI.

This clone was seen a few times. The chain joins TRBV19 to TRBJ1-1; possible D gene TRBD1, 6 bases. Trimming stripped 7 bases from V and 1 base from J, with 16 bases between. The CDR3 sequence is 15 residues long. Germline-derived CDR1 and CDR2 are LNHDA and SQIVND (reference sequence). CDR3: CASTIGGQKNTEAFF. CDR3 DNA: TGTGCCAGTACCATCGGGGGGCAAAAGAACACTGAAGCTTTCTTT.

This chain uses TRBV9 with TRBJ1-6, with a possible D match to TRBD1 (5 bases). Trimming stripped 2 bases from V and 7 bases from J, with 7 bases between. The CDR3 covers 13 residues. Germline CDR1 and CDR2: SGDLS and YYNGEE. The CDR3 nucleotides read TGTGCCAGCAGCGTCGGGGGAAATTCACCCCTCCACTTT. It translates to CASSVGGNSPLHF.

V usage is TRBV5-8 and J usage is TRBJ1-1, with D tentatively TRBD1 (6 bases). This CDR3 has 13 residues. Per germline, CDR1 SGHTS and CDR2 YDEGEE. Trimming stripped 2 bases from V and 4 bases from J, with 9 bases between. The CDR3 sequence is CASSFRGGTEAFF. DNA for the CDR3: TGTGCCAGCAGCTTCAGGGGTGGCACTGAAGCTTTCTTT. The entire variable domain, with the rest obtained from reference TRBV5-8 and TRBJ1-1, is as follows: EAGVTQSPTHLIKTRGQQATLRCSPISGHTSVYWYQQALGLGLQFLLWYDEGEERNRGNFPPRFSGRQFPNYSSELNVNALELEDSALYLCASSFRGGTEAFFGQGTRLTVV.

The chain links TRBV18 to TRBJ2-5; TRBD2 might be the D (5 bases). Germline lookup yields CDR1 KGHSH and CDR2 LQKENI. CDR3 length: 14 amino acids. V was clipped by 4 bases and J by 1 base, with 10 bases between them. CDR3 nucleotides: TGTGCCAGCTCACACCTGGACTTCCAAGAGACCCAGTACTTC. This codes for CASSHLDFQETQYF.

The V gene is TRBV5-1, the J gene TRBJ1-4; D remains unclear. The V end lost 5 bases, the J end lost 3 bases, and 8 bases lay between the germline ends. This CDR3 contains 13 residues. The germline V gene encodes CDR1 SGHRS and CDR2 YFSETQ. The CDR3 DNA reads TGCGCCAGCAGGACGGAGGCTAATGAAAAACTGTTTTTT. Its translation: CASRTEANEKLFF.

V gene TRBV24-1 combines with J gene TRBJ2-1; tentatively, D is TRBD2 (6 bases). The CDR3 runs to 11 residues. Trimming cost V 8 bases and J 7 bases, with 8 bases left between them. Looked up from germline, CDR1 is KGHDR and CDR2 is SFDVKD. As DNA, the CDR3 is TGTGCCACCACCGGAGGGAATGAGCAGTTCTTC. This translates into CATTGGNEQFF.

This chain uses TRBV6-6 with TRBJ1-1; TRBD1 agrees at 10 bases. J was trimmed by 5 bases and V by 8 bases; bases with no gene match: 5. The CDR3 totals 13 residues. Germline lookup yields CDR1 MNHNY and CDR2 SVGAGI (reference sequence). CDR3 loop: CASPGQGGTEAFF. In DNA form, the CDR3 reads TGTGCCAGCCCCGGACAGGGGGGTACTGAAGCTTTCTTT.

The chain combines TRBV6-5 with TRBJ2-3, with TRBD2 identical over 9 bases. The CDR3 runs to 15 residues. V shed 6 bases, J shed 7 bases, and the junction held 11 bases outside the gene matches. The V gene's germline CDR1 is MNHEY and CDR2 SVGAGI. This CDR3 reads CASRPSSGIVYTQYF. As DNA, the CDR3 is TGTGCCAGCAGACCTTCTAGCGGGATAGTGTATACGCAGTATTTT.

This sequence joins TRBV16 and TRBJ1-1; 10 bases match TRBD1. The CDR3 is made up of 18 amino acids. The germline V gene has CDR1 KGHSY and CDR2 FQNENV. With 5 bases clipped from V and 5 bases from J, the junction kept 17 bases outside the gene matches. This CDR3 is CASSSRTTQDRGRTEAFF. In nucleotides, the CDR3 is TGTGCCAGCAGCTCTCGGACCACTCAAGACAGGGGGCGAACTGAAGCTTTCTTT.

The V and J genes are TRBV24-1 and TRBJ2-3; possibly TRBD1 for D (5 bases). The germline gives CDR1 KGHDR, CDR2 SFDVKD. The CDR3 extends over 13 amino acids. V lost 6 bases to trimming and J lost 4 bases, with 10 bases between them. CDR3 bases: TGTGCCACCAGTCTCCCAGGGTCAGATACGCAGTATTTT. As protein: CATSLPGSDTQYF.

As DNA, the CDR3 is TGTGCCAGCAGCGTAGTGGCAGGGAACACTGAAGCTTTCTTT. Protein product: CASSVVAGNTEAFF. The chain links TRBV9 to TRBJ1-1, with D uncertain. CDR1 and CDR2 from the germline V gene are SGDLS and YYNGEE. The ends were cut back, 0 bases at V and 1 base at J, with 7 bases in the middle. This CDR3 spans 14 amino acids.

J is TRBJ2-5 and V is TRBV5-4, with 9 bases aligning to TRBD2. Germline V CDR1 and CDR2: SGHNT, YYREEE (reference sequence). V trimming: 4 bases; J trimming: 5 bases; junction bases outside the gene matches: 15. This CDR3 is 17 amino acids long. The CDR3 DNA is TGTGCCAGCAGCCGAATGGGAGGCGGGAGGGCCGGCGAGACCCAGTACTTC. It is translated as CASSRMGGGRAGETQYF. The full variable domain, its missing parts supplied by reference TRBV5-4 and TRBJ2-5, is ETGVTQSPTHLIKTRGQQVTLRCSSQSGHNTVSWYQQALGQGPQFIFQYYREEENGRGNFPPRFSGLQFPNYSSELNVNALELDDSALYLCASSRMGGGRAGETQYFGPGTRLLVL.

The chain employs TRBV4-1 and TRBJ2-7, with 8 bases aligning to TRBD2. The germline V gene has CDR1 MGHRA and CDR2 YSYEKL. The junction had 16 bases not matched to a gene; V was cut back by 1 base and J by 5 bases. CDR3 length: 18 residues. Here the CDR3 reads CASSQVGGAGTRLDEQYF. Written as DNA, the CDR3 is TGCGCCAGCAGCCAAGTGGGGGGGGCCGGGACTAGACTCGACGAGCAGTACTTC.

This chain links TRBV9 with TRBJ1-2, with D perhaps matching TRBD1 (5 bases). The CDR3 totals 13 residues. V lost 0 bases, J lost 8 bases, and 11 bases lay in between. Looked up from germline, CDR1 is SGDLS and CDR2 is YYNGEE. The CDR3 bases are TGTGCCAGCAGCGTAGAGCCAGGGAAAGGCTACACCTTC. It encodes CASSVEPGKGYTF.

The chain combines TRBV4-2 with TRBJ2-5, with D possibly being TRBD2 (5 bases). Germline V gene data show CDR1 as LGHNA and CDR2 as YNFKEQ. The CDR3 covers 15 residues. V lost 1 base to trimming and J lost 2 bases, with 11 bases between them. The CDR3 DNA follows: TGTGCCAGCAGCCAAGGGATAGCGCGACAAGAGACCCAGTACTTC. Its protein product is CASSQGIARQETQYF.

The J gene is TRBJ1-2, the V gene TRBV5-1, with 9 nucleotides matching TRBD1. V lost 4 bases to trimming and J lost 4 bases; unmatched junction nucleotides: 5. Germline V gene data show CDR1 as SGHRS and CDR2 as YFSETQ. This CDR3 has 14 residues. The DNA of the CDR3 is TGCGCCAGCAGCCCCGGACAGGGGTCCTATGGCTACACCTTC. This encodes CASSPGQGSYGYTF.

This clone was detected only a few times. The chain is built from TRBV3-1 (or the pseudogene TRBV3-2) and TRBJ2-7; 7 nucleotides match TRBD2. The V and J ends lost 1 base and 6 bases, in that order; junction bases with no gene match: 3. The CDR3 loop spans 13 amino acids. Germline V CDR1 and CDR2: LGHDT, YNNKEL (reference sequence). CDR3 bases: TGTGCCAGCAGCCAAGCGCGGGGGTCCGAGCAGTACTTC. It codes for CASSQARGSEQYF.

The chain combines TRBV30 with TRBJ2-1, with TRBD2 matching over 7 bases. CDR3 length: 14 residues. Germline loops: CDR1 GTSNPN, CDR2 SVGIG (reference sequence). Trimming took 2 bases from V and 4 from J; bases not matched to a gene: 5. CDR3 region: CAWSWVAGYNEQFF. CDR3 bases: TGTGCCTGGAGTTGGGTAGCGGGTTACAATGAGCAGTTCTTC.